Listed below are T cell receptor beta chains from one sample, sequenced in a study of blood T cell repertoires in COVID-19. Only in-frame clones appear in the TCRdb table, and some are missing; sequencing was by immunoSEQ multiplex PCR. The sample contains hundreds of thousands of clones, around nine tenths of which appear only once. Sequencing was carried out using peripheral blood. The receptors shown here come from a woman in her sixties with acute or convalescent COVID-19. Each CDR3 is given with its conserved first and last residue. D genes are given only for firm matches. Some rows have no size entry. The others give once, few or many, or a class for an expanded clone.

>-|-|TRBV5-1|TRBJ2-5
CASSAGTRQETQYF
TGCGCCAGCAGCGCCGGGACAAGGCAAGAGACCCAGTACTTC
>-|-|TRBV5-1|TRBJ1-6
CASKEEFPRYSYNSPLHF
TGCGCCAGCAAGGAGGAATTTCCCCGCTACTCCTATAATTCACCCCTCCACTTT
>-|-|TRBV9|TRBJ2-7
CASSPAGLVYEQYF
TGTGCCAGCAGCCCCGCGGGACTTGTCTACGAGCAGTACTTC
>-|-|TRBV7-8|TRBJ2-7
CASSLGQVEQYF
TGTGCCAGCAGCTTAGGACAGGTCGAGCAGTACTTC
>TRBD1|-|TRBV6-5|TRBJ1-2
CASSYPGGSYTF
TGTGCCAGCAGTTACCCAGGGGGGAGCTACACCTTC
>TRBD2|-|TRBV14|TRBJ2-5
CASSLGGGAETQYF
TGTGCCAGCAGCCTCGGCGGGGGGGCAGAGACCCAGTACTTC
>TRBD1|once|TRBV4-2|TRBJ1-1
CASTSTGTNTEAFF
TGTGCCAGCACCTCGACAGGGACGAACACTGAAGCTTTCTTT
>-|once|TRBV2|TRBJ1-2
CASSRGYGYTF
TGTGCCAGCAGCAGGGGATATGGCTACACCTTC
>TRBD2|-|TRBV19|TRBJ2-7
CASSIASTSGGTSYEQYF
TGTGCCAGTAGTATAGCGTCGACTAGCGGGGGGACATCCTACGAGCAGTACTTC
>-|once|TRBV6-2/TRBV6-3|TRBJ2-3
CASSKRELRNTQYF
TGTGCCAGCAGTAAACGGGAGTTGCGAAATACGCAGTATTTT
>TRBD1|once|TRBV7-6|TRBJ2-1
CASSLDRGVYNEQFF
TGTGCCAGCAGCCTCGACAGGGGGGTCTACAATGAGCAGTTCTTC
>TRBD1|-|TRBV28|TRBJ2-2
CASSLGGQGSFLGELFF
TGTGCCAGCAGTTTAGGGGGACAGGGGTCCTTTTTGGGGGAGCTGTTTTTT
>-|-|TRBV7-9|TRBJ1-4
CASSPTGSEKLFF
TGTGCCAGCAGCCCCACAGGGTCTGAAAAACTGTTTTTT
>-|-|TRBV7-8|TRBJ2-7
CASSLQRSEQYF
TGTGCCAGCAGCCTCCAGAGGAGTGAGCAGTACTTC
>-|-|TRBV4-1|TRBJ1-3
CASSQDTGTGNTIYF
TGCGCCAGCAGCCAAGACACAGGGACTGGAAACACCATATATTTT
>TRBD1|-|TRBV9|TRBJ2-3
CASSPRDRVDTQYF
TGTGCCAGCAGCCCGCGGGACAGGGTGGATACGCAGTATTTT
>TRBD1|-|TRBV3-1/TRBV3-2|TRBJ2-1
CASSQEGTGSYNEQFF
TGTGCCAGCAGCCAAGAAGGGACAGGGTCCTACAATGAGCAGTTCTTC
>-|-|TRBV7-9|TRBJ2-7
CASSFMGPGLHEQYF
TGTGCCAGCAGCTTCATGGGCCCCGGTCTCCACGAGCAGTACTTC
>TRBD1|-|TRBV7-2|TRBJ1-2
CASRTTGSIYGYTF
TGTGCCAGCAGAACGACAGGGTCAATATATGGCTACACCTTC
>TRBD2|-|TRBV19|TRBJ2-1
CASIHRLAGYNEQFF
TGTGCCAGTATCCATAGACTAGCGGGGTACAATGAGCAGTTCTTC
>TRBD1|-|TRBV2|TRBJ2-7
CASRLPQGVKAYEQYF
TGTGCCAGCAGACTCCCACAGGGGGTGAAGGCCTACGAGCAGTACTTC
>TRBD1|-|TRBV4-2|TRBJ2-1
CASSQATGGEVRSYNEQFF
TGTGCCAGCAGCCAAGCCACAGGGGGCGAAGTTAGATCCTACAATGAGCAGTTCTTC
>-|-|TRBV15|TRBJ1-1
CATKEERELEGSEAFF
TGTGCCACCAAGGAAGAAAGGGAGCTGGAGGGAAGTGAAGCTTTCTTT
>-|-|TRBV9|TRBJ2-3
CASSVPGTDTQYF
TGTGCCAGCAGCGTACCAGGAACAGATACGCAGTATTTT
>-|-|TRBV7-2|TRBJ1-2
CASSLAGEHYGYTF
TGTGCCAGCAGCTTGGCAGGGGAGCACTATGGCTACACCTTC
>TRBD1|-|TRBV11-3|TRBJ2-5
CASSLEGQGEETQYF
TGTGCCAGCAGCTTAGAGGGACAGGGAGAAGAGACCCAGTACTTC
>-|-|TRBV28|TRBJ1-3
CASSWGGKNTIYF
TGTGCCAGCAGTTGGGGGGGGAAGAACACCATATATTTT
>-|-|TRBV2|TRBJ1-1
CASTQGNTEAFF
TGTGCCAGCACGCAGGGGAACACTGAAGCTTTCTTT
>-|few|TRBV7-2|TRBJ1-5
CASSLGSGPNQPQHF
TGTGCCAGCAGCTTAGGCTCAGGTCCCAATCAGCCCCAGCATTTT
>TRBD2|once|TRBV3-1/TRBV3-2|TRBJ2-2
CASSLGLAGHPENTGELFF
TGTGCCAGCAGCCTGGGGCTAGCGGGACACCCAGAGAACACCGGGGAGCTGTTTTTT
>-|-|TRBV27|TRBJ1-1
CASERGTEAFF
TGTGCCAGTGAAAGGGGCACTGAAGCTTTCTTT
>TRBD1|-|TRBV9|TRBJ1-2
CASSASTGPLGGYTF
TGTGCCAGCAGCGCCTCGACAGGGCCCCTAGGGGGCTACACCTTC
>-|-|TRBV19|TRBJ1-1
CASSIVWGRTEAFF
TGTGCCAGTAGTATAGTTTGGGGGAGGACTGAAGCTTTCTTT
>TRBD1|-|TRBV10-3|TRBJ2-5
CAISLAGTGGKETQYF
TGTGCCATCAGTCTCGCTGGGACAGGGGGAAAAGAGACCCAGTACTTC
>TRBD1|-|TRBV7-6|TRBJ1-2
CASSPEKQGSYTF
TGTGCCAGCAGCCCGGAAAAACAGGGGAGCTACACCTTC
>TRBD2|-|TRBV5-1|TRBJ2-5
CASSPGTSRETQYF
TGCGCCAGCAGCCCAGGGACTAGCAGGGAGACCCAGTACTTC
>TRBD1|-|TRBV10-3|TRBJ1-5
CAISESRQGSNQPQHF
TGTGCCATCAGTGAGTCGAGACAGGGAAGTAATCAGCCCCAGCATTTT
>-|few|TRBV3-1/TRBV3-2|TRBJ1-1
CASSQGPGGGRTEAFF
TGTGCCAGCAGCCAAGGTCCGGGGGGCGGTAGGACTGAAGCTTTCTTT
>-|-|TRBV7-8|TRBJ1-1
CASSLGQGTEAFF
TGTGCCAGCAGCTTGGGGCAGGGGACTGAAGCTTTCTTT
>-|-|TRBV4-1|TRBJ2-1
CASSQDRGLRGDEQFF
TGCGCCAGCAGCCAAGATAGGGGCCTTCGCGGTGATGAGCAGTTCTTC
>-|few|TRBV28|TRBJ1-2
CASSSALTGLAGYTF
TGTGCCAGCAGTTCCGCTTTGACAGGCCTCGCTGGCTACACCTTC
>TRBD1|once|TRBV27|TRBJ2-7
CASSLSFRQGAYEQYF
TGTGCCAGCAGTTTATCCTTCCGGCAGGGGGCCTACGAGCAGTACTTC
>TRBD1|-|TRBV5-4|TRBJ1-2
CASSRDSTYGYTF
TGTGCCAGCAGCCGGGACAGTACTTATGGCTACACCTTC
>-|-|TRBV19|TRBJ1-1
CASSIPTFRSTEAFF
TGTGCCAGTAGTATACCCACCTTTAGGAGCACTGAAGCTTTCTTT
>-|-|TRBV7-8|TRBJ2-2
CASSLVPPGELFF
TGTGCCAGCAGCTTAGTCCCTCCCGGGGAGCTGTTTTTT